These 22 T cell receptor beta chains were sequenced from one sample in a study of tumor and adjacent non-tumor tissue in lung cancer. RNA was extracted from bulk tissue without any cell sorting. Distant lung tissue was collected more than 3 cm away from the tumor edge. TCRbeta libraries were built with three rounds of nested PCR, modified from ARM-PCR. TCRdb re-derived calls from the multiplex PCR reads in MiXCR, one entry per CDR3 protein. The sample records roughly 70,000 distinct CDR3 sequences, approximately 68% being singletons. Specimen: distant non-tumor lung tissue. These receptors were collected from a woman aged 50 to 65 with non-small cell lung cancer.

As for this clonotype: No conserved phenylalanine or tryptophan is present at the end of the CDR3, so a read error is the likely explanation. V gene TRBV11-3 combines with J gene TRBJ1-5; 7 positions agree with TRBD1. CDR1 SGHNT and CDR2 YENEEA come from the germline V gene. The CDR3 spans 15 residues. V lost 3 bases and J lost 2; bases outside the gene matches: 4. CDR3 sequence (DNA): TGTGCCAGCAGCTTTACACAGGGGTGCAATCAGCCCCAGCATTTA. This codes for CASSFTQGCNQPQHL.

In the case of this clonotype: This could be a read error, since a much larger clone is one nucleotide away. As the CDR3 is not closed by the conserved phenylalanine or tryptophan, this likely results from a read error. V usage is TRBV7-9 and J usage is TRBJ2-1; D may match TRBD1 or TRBD2 (6 bases each). This CDR3 is built from 18 residues. Trimming shortened V by 0 bases and J by 0 bases, and 15 bases separated the two germline ends. Germline lookup yields CDR1 SEHNR and CDR2 FQNEAQ (reference sequence). The DNA of the CDR3 is TGTGCCAGCAGCTTAGCGCATCTGGGGGGCGGCTCCTACAATGAGCAGTTCTTA. It translates to CASSLAHLGGGSYNEQFL.

Worth noting for this clonotype: Likely a read error: the CDR3 ends without its conserved phenylalanine or tryptophan. The chain combines TRBV6-1 with TRBJ2-2; D remains ambiguous. Germline V gene lookup returns CDR1 MNHNS and CDR2 SASEGT. The CDR3 is made up of 15 amino acids. Here the CDR3 DNA reads TGTGCCAACAGTGCCGAAACGAGTGGGGCCGGGGAGCTGTTTCTT. Protein product: CANSAETSGAGELFL.

This sequence joins TRBV18 and TRBJ2-3; D is unresolved. The V gene lost 0 bases and the J gene lost 1 base, with 14 bases spanning the gap. The CDR3 length is 17 residues. The germline CDR1 and CDR2 sequences are KGHSH and LQKENI. In DNA form, the CDR3 reads TGTGCCAGCTCACCACCGAATTACGAGGTAGGCACAGATACGCAGTATTTT. Protein: CASSPPNYEVGTDTQYF.

Comments on this clonotype: A much more abundant neighbour one base away suggests this may be a read error. The CDR3 DNA is TGTGCCAGCAGCCATTTGGGGGGTACGCAGTTTTTT. It codes for CASSHLGGTQFF. The chain has TRBV4-2 and TRBJ2-3, with a weak D call TRBD2 (6 bases). CDR1 is LGHNA and CDR2 is YNFKEQ in the germline V gene. This CDR3 contains 12 residues.

Points on this clonotype: Germline and junction disagree at one end, which may indicate a read error. V usage is TRBV11-2 and J usage is TRBJ2-1; weak D call: TRBD2 (5 bases). CDR3 length: 14 amino acids. CDR1 is SGHAT, CDR2 FQNNGV, per germline. CDR3 in DNA: TGTGCCAACAGCTTCCTAGCCCAATATAATGAGCACTTCTTC. Translated: CANSFLAQYNEHFF.

As to this clonotype: The CDR3 does not close with the conserved phenylalanine or tryptophan, likely indicating a read error. The J gene is TRBJ1-5, the V gene TRBV11-2; D not resolved. Per germline, CDR1 SGHAT and CDR2 FQNNGV. The length of the CDR3 is 13 residues. The CDR3 DNA sequence: TGTGGCAGCAGCTTAGACCGTAATCAGCCCCAGCATCTT. Protein: CGSSLDRNQPQHL.

Turning to this clonotype: One end of the junction varies from germline; a read error may be responsible. The V and J genes are TRBV11-2 and TRBJ2-7; 10 bases match TRBD2. The CDR3 covers 18 residues. Germline V CDR1 and CDR2: SGHAT, FQNNGV. In DNA form, the CDR3 reads TGTGCCAGCAGCTTAGTCCCACTAGCGGGAAGTAATTCCTACGAACAGTACTTC. This codes for CASSLVPLAGSNSYEQYF.

The chain is built from TRBV5-4 and TRBJ2-3; weak D call: TRBD2 (6 bases). Trimming took 6 bases from V and 0 from J, leaving 8 bases between them. CDR1 is SGHNT and CDR2 is YYREEE in the germline V gene (reference sequence). The CDR3 spans 13 residues. This CDR3 reads CASNGGSTDTQYF. CDR3 DNA sequence: TGTGCCAGCAACGGGGGAAGCACAGATACGCAGTATTTT.

On this clonotype: A read error may explain this, as a much larger clone is one base away. V gene TRBV6-6 combines with J gene TRBJ2-1, with TRBD2 matching over 7 bases. There are 18 residues in the CDR3. The junction had 16 bases not matched to a gene; V was cut back by 0 bases and J by 8 bases. Germline V gene sequence: CDR1 MNHNY, CDR2 SVGAGI (reference sequence). Here the CDR3 DNA reads TGTGCCAGCAGTTACTCCGAAACCCTCCCGTTAGGGAGGGATGAGCAGTTCTTC. The encoded protein is CASSYSETLPLGRDEQFF.

This clonotype has a handful of counts. Since a much larger clone is just one base distant, this may be a read error. The chain employs TRBV20-1 and TRBJ2-3; D is ambiguous. This CDR3 spans 11 amino acids. Germline values: CDR1 DFQATT, CDR2 SNEGSKA (reference sequence). The CDR3 here is CSADFMDTHYF. CDR3 in DNA: TGCAGTGCTGACTTTATGGATACGCACTATTTT.

Worth noting for this clonotype: The junction does not match germline at one end; this may be a read error. CDR3 sequence: CASSESGIHEHFF. The CDR3 region has the DNA TGTGCCAGCAGCGAGTCAGGGATCCATGAGCATTTCTTC. The V call is TRBV6-1, the J call TRBJ2-1; possible D gene TRBD1, 5 bases. This CDR3 comprises 13 residues. The germline V gene encodes CDR1 MNHNS and CDR2 SASEGT.

At least ten counts were recorded for this clonotype. CDR3 DNA sequence: TGCGCCAGCAGTGTTCTACTAGCGGGAGGGACCAATGAGCAGTTCTTC. This sequence encodes CASSVLLAGGTNEQFF. V is TRBV10-2 and J is TRBJ2-1; TRBD2 aligns across 13 bases. This CDR3 has 16 amino acids. Germline V gives CDR1 WSHSY, CDR2 SAAADI. V was pared by 4 bases and J by 6 bases, with 6 bases of the junction left unmatched.

Turning to this clonotype: An end of the junction does not agree with germline; a read error may underlie this. The V gene is TRBV29-1, the J gene TRBJ1-5; 7 bases agree with TRBD1. The CDR3 extends over 14 amino acids. CDR1 is SQVTM and CDR2 is ANQGSEA in the germline V gene. DNA for the CDR3: TGCAGCATAACTACAGGGGATAGCAATCAGCCCCAGCAATTT. Protein product: CSITTGDSNQPQQF.

On this clonotype: With a much larger clone just one base away, this may be a read error. The J gene is TRBJ2-7, the V gene TRBV20-1, with a possible D match to TRBD1 (6 bases). The CDR3 length is 15 residues. Germline lookup yields CDR1 DFQATT and CDR2 SNEGSKA (reference sequence). The CDR3 sequence is CSARPLAQGLSEKYF. As DNA, the CDR3 is TGCAGTGCTAGGCCCCTTGCCCAGGGGCTCTCCGAGAAGTACTTC.

V gene TRBV28 combines with J gene TRBJ2-3, with 16 positions matching TRBD2. Trimming at V came to 5 bases and at J to 5 bases, leaving 7 bases not matched to a gene. CDR1 and CDR2 (germline): MDHEN, SYDVKM. This CDR3 spans 17 amino acids. In nucleotides, the CDR3 is TGTGCCAGCAGTCTGGCGGGACTAGCGGGAGGGGTAGATACGCAGTATTTT. Translation gives CASSLAGLAGGVDTQYF. The full variable domain, its missing parts supplied by reference TRBV28 and TRBJ2-3, is DVKVTQSSRYLVKRTGEKVFLECVQDMDHENMFWYRQDPGLGLRLIYFSYDVKMKEKGDIPEGYSVSREKKERFSLILESASTNQTSMYLCASSLAGLAGGVDTQYFGPGTRLTVL.

This clonotype was detected a few times. A clone one base away is much larger, so this may be a read error. The chain carries TRBV6-2 or TRBV6-3 and TRBJ2-4; TRBD1 agrees at 8 bases. This CDR3 contains 12 residues. Trimming took 5 bases from V and 11 from J; bases not matched to a gene: 5. In germline, CDR1 is MNHEY, CDR2 SVGEGT. CDR3 in amino acids: CASSNRGNLQYF. The CDR3 DNA sequence: TGTGCCAGCAGTAACAGGGGGAATCTTCAGTACTTC.

This chain uses TRBV12-3 or TRBV12-4 with TRBJ1-1, with D unresolved. The CDR3 runs 12 residues. The DNA of the CDR3 is TGTGCTAGCGGTTTCTTGGGGACTGAAGCTTTCTTT. Amino acids: CASGFLGTEAFF.

About this clonotype: Lacking the conserved final phenylalanine or tryptophan, this CDR3 likely reflects a read error. The chain couples TRBV11-2 to TRBJ2-3; 16 nucleotides line up with TRBD2. The germline V gene has CDR1 SGHAT and CDR2 FQNNGV. The CDR3 extends over 18 amino acids. V lost 7 bases and J lost 6; bases outside the gene matches: 13. The CDR3 nucleotides are TGTGCCAGCAAACCGGGACTAGCGGGAGGGTACGCCCTGGATACGCAGTATATT. Translating gives CASKPGLAGGYALDTQYI.

Note on this clonotype: This may arise from a read error, as a much more abundant clone is one base away. The chain is built from TRBV28 and TRBJ2-7, with D unclear. The germline V gene encodes CDR1 MDHEN and CDR2 SYDVKM. This CDR3 is built from 23 residues. The CDR3 DNA follows: TGTGTCAGCAGTTTAAATCGAATTGAGGCCGTTGGCTGGCGGTACAAACGCTCCTACGAGCAGTACTTC. Protein sequence: CVSSLNRIEAVGWRYKRSYEQYF. The variable domain in full, with the rest retrieved from reference TRBV28 and TRBJ2-7, is DVKVTQSSRYLVKRTGEKVFLECVQDMDHENMFWYRQDPGLGLRLIYFSYDVKMKEKGDIPEGYSVSREKKERFSLILESASTNQTSMYLCVSSLNRIEAVGWRYKRSYEQYFGPGTRLTVT.

A word on this clonotype: A junction end diverges from the germline sequence, so it may reflect a read error. The chain has TRBV11-2 and TRBJ2-1; D is uncertain. The CDR3 totals 13 residues. Germline V lookup: CDR1 SGHAT, CDR2 FQNNGV. CDR3 region: CASSLNNNNEQLF. In DNA, the CDR3 is TGTGCCAGCAGCCTAAACAACAACAATGAACAGTTATTC.

This clonotype turned up a few times. A much larger clone differs by one base, so this may be a read error. CDR3 sequence: CASGQGHGEQYF. The CDR3 DNA sequence: TGTGCCAGCGGACAGGGGCACGGCGAGCAGTACTTC. J is TRBJ2-7 and V is TRBV10-3; 9 nucleotides agree with TRBD1. The CDR3 spans 12 residues. V lost 10 bases, J lost 6 bases, and 7 bases stayed unmatched. The germline CDR1 and CDR2 sequences are ENHRY and SYGVKD.